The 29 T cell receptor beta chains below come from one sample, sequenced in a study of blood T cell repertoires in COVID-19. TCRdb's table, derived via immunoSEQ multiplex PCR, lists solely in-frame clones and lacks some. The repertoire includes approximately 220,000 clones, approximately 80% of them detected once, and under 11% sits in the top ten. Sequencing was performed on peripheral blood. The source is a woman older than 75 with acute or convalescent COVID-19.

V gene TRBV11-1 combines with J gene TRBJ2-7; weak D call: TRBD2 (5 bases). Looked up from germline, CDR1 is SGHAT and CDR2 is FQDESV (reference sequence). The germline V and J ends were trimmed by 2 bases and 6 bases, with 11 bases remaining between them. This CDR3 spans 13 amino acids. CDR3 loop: CASSLTPGSEQYF. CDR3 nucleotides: TGTGCCAGCAGCTTAACCCCGGGATCCGAGCAGTACTTC. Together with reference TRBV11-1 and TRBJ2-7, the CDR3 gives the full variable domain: EAEVAQSPRYKITEKSQAVAFWCDPISGHATLYWYRQILGQGPELLVQFQDESVVDDSQLPKDRFSAERLKGVDSTLKIQPAELGDSAMYLCASSLTPGSEQYFGPGTRLTVT.

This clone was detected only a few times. The CDR3 region has the DNA TGTGCCAGTAGTATAGGGGACTTCTCCTACGAGCAGTACTTC. It codes for CASSIGDFSYEQYF. J is TRBJ2-7 and V is TRBV19; D is perhaps TRBD2 (6 bases). V lost 1 base to trimming and J lost 0 bases, with 7 bases between them. CDR3 size: 14 residues. The germline V gene has CDR1 LNHDA and CDR2 SQIVND (reference sequence).

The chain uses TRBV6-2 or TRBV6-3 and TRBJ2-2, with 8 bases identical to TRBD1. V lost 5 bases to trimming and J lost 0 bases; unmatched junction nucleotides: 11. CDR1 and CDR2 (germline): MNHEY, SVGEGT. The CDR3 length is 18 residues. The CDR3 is CASSNLRDRQSNTGELFF. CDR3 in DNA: TGTGCCAGCAGTAATCTCCGGGACAGGCAATCGAACACCGGGGAGCTGTTTTTT.

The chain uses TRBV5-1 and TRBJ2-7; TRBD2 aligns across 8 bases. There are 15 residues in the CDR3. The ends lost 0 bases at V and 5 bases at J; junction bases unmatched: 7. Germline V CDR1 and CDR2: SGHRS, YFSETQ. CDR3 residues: CASSLGGTSTHEQYF. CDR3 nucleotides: TGCGCCAGCAGCTTGGGAGGGACTAGTACCCACGAGCAGTACTTC. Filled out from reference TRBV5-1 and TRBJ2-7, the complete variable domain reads KAGVTQTPRYLIKTRGQQVTLSCSPISGHRSVSWYQQTPGQGLQFLFEYFSETQRNKGNFPGRFSGRQFSNSRSEMNVSTLELGDSALYLCASSLGGTSTHEQYFGPGTRLTVT.

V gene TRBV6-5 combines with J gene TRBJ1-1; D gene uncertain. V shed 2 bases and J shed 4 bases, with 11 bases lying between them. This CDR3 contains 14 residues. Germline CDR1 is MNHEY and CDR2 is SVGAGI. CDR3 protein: CASSYVSSGTEAFF. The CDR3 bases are TGTGCCAGCAGTTACGTAAGTAGCGGCACTGAAGCTTTCTTT.

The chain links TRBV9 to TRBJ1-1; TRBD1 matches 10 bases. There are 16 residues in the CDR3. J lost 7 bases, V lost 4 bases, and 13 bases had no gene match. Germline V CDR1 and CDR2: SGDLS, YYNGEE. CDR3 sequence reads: CASSPSPTGGTDEAFF. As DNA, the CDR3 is TGTGCCAGCAGCCCCTCCCCGACAGGGGGCACGGATGAAGCTTTCTTT.

CDR3 in amino acids: CASGRQGAYEAFF. Here the CDR3 DNA reads TGTGCCAGCGGACGACAGGGAGCCTATGAAGCTTTCTTT. V gene TRBV6-5 combines with J gene TRBJ1-1, with TRBD1 matching 7 bases. Unmatched junction bases numbered 10, after V lost 8 bases and J lost 7 bases. CDR1 is MNHEY and CDR2 is SVGAGI in the germline V gene. The CDR3 loop spans 13 amino acids.

This chain's CDR3 is CASSGSLLPRGGNNEQFF. CDR3 nucleotides: TGTGCCAGCAGTGGTTCTCTCCTCCCTAGAGGTGGAAACAATGAGCAGTTCTTC. The chain combines TRBV6-1 with TRBJ2-1; D remains ambiguous. Trimming removed 4 bases from V and 5 bases from J, with 24 bases in between. CDR1 is MNHNS, CDR2 SASEGT, per germline. The CDR3 length is 18 residues.

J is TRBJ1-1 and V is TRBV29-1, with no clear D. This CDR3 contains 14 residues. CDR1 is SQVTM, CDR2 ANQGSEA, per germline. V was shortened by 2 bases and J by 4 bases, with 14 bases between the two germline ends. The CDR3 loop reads CSVEMAGGGTEAFF. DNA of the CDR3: TGCAGCGTTGAAATGGCAGGAGGTGGCACTGAAGCTTTCTTT. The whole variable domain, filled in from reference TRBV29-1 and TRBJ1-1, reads SAVISQKPSRDICQRGTSLTIQCQVDSQVTMMFWYRQQPGQSLTLIATANQGSEATYESGFVIDKFPISRPNLTFSTLTVSNMSPEDSSIYLCSVEMAGGGTEAFFGQGTRLTVV.

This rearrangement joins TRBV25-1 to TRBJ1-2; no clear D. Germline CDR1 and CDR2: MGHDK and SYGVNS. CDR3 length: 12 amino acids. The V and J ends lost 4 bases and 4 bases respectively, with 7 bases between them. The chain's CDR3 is CASSGAVYGYTF. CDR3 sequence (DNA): TGTGCCAGCAGTGGGGCTGTCTATGGCTACACCTTC.

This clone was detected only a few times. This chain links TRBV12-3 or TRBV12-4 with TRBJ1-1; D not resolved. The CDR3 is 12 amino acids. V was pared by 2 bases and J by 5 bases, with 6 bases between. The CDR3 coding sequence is TGTGCCAGCAGTTTACGCAGGACTGAAGCTTTCTTT. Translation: CASSLRRTEAFF.

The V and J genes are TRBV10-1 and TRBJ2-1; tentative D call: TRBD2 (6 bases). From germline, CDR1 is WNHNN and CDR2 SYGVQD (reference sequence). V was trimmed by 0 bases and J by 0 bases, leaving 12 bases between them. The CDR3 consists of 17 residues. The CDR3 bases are TGCGCCAGCAGTGAGTCGCAGGGACTTAGCTCCTACAATGAGCAGTTCTTC. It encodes CASSESQGLSSYNEQFF.

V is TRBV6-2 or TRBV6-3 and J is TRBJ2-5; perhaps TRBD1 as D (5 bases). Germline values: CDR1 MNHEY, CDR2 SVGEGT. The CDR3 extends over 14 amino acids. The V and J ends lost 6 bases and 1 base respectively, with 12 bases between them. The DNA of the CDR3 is TGTGCCAGCAGCCCTACAGGATTCCAAGAGACCCAGTACTTC. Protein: CASSPTGFQETQYF.

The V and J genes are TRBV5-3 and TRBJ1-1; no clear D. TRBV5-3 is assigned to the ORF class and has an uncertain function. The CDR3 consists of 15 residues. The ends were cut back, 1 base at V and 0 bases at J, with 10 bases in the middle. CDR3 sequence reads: CARSLFQVLNTEAFF. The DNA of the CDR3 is TGTGCCAGAAGCTTGTTTCAGGTGTTGAACACTGAAGCTTTCTTT.

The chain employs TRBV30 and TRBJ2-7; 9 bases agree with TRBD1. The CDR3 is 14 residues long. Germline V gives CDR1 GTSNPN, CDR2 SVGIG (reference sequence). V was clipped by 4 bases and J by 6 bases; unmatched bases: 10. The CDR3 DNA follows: TGTGCCTGGACAATATCGGGACAGGGAACCGAGCAGTACTTC. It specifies CAWTISGQGTEQYF.

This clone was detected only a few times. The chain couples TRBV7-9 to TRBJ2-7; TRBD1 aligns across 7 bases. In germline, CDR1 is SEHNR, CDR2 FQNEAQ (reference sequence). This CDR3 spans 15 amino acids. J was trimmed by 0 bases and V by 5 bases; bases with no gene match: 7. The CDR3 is CASSHRGIISYEQYF. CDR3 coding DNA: TGTGCCAGCAGCCACAGGGGAATAATCTCCTACGAGCAGTACTTC.

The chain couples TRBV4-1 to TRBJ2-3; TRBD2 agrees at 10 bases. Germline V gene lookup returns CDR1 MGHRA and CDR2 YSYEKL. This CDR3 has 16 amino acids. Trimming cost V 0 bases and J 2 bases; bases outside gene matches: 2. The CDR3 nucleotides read TGCGCCAGCAGCCAAGATACTAGCGGGACCACAGATACGCAGTATTTT. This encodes CASSQDTSGTTDTQYF.

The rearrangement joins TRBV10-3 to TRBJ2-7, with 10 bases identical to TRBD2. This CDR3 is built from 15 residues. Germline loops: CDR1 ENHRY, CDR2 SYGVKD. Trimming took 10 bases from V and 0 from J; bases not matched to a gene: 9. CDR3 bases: TGTGCCACCTCTAGCGGGGGTACGAGCTCCTACGAGCAGTACTTC. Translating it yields CATSSGGTSSYEQYF.

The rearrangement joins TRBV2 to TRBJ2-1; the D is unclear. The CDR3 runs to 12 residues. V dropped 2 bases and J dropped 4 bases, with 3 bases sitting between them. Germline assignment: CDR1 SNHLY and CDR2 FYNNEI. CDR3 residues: CASSELYNEQFF. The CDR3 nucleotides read TGTGCCAGCAGTGAATTATACAATGAGCAGTTCTTC.

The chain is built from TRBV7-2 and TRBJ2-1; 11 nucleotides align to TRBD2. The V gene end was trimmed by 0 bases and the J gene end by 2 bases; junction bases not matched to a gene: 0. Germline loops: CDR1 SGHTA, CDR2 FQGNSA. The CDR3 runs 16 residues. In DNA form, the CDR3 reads TGTGCCAGCAGCTTAGCGACTAGCGGGGCCTACAATGAGCAGTTCTTC. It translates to CASSLATSGAYNEQFF.

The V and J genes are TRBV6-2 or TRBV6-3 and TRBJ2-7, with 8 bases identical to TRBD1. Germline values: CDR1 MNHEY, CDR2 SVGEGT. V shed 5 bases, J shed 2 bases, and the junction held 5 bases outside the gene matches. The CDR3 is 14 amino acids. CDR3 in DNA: TGTGCCAGCAGTGTCCGACAGGGGACCTACGAGCAGTACTTC. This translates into CASSVRQGTYEQYF.

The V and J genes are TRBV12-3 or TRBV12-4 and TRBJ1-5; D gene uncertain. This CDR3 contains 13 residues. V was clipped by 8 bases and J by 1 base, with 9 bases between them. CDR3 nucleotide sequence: TGTGCCAGCGCCCTGGAGAGCAATCAGCCCCAGCATTTT. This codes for CASALESNQPQHF.

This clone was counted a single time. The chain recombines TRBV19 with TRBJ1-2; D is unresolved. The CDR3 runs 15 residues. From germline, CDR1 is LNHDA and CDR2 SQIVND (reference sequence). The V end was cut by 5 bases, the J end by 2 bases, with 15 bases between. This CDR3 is CASSRLELKNYGYTF. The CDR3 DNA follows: TGTGCCAGTAGTCGTTTGGAGTTGAAGAACTATGGCTACACCTTC.

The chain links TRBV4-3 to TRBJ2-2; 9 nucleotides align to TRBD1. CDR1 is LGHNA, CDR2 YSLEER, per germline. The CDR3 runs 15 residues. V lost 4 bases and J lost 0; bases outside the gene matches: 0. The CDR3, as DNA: TGCGCCAGCAGCCGGGACAGGGCGAACACCGGGGAGCTGTTTTTT. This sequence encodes CASSRDRANTGELFF.

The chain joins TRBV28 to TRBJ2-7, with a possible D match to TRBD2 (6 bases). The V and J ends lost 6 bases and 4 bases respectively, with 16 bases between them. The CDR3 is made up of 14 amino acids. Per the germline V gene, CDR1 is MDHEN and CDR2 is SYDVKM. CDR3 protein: CASSVGGVLYEQYF. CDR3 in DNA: TGTGCCAGCAGCGTGGGGGGAGTCCTTTACGAGCAGTACTTC.

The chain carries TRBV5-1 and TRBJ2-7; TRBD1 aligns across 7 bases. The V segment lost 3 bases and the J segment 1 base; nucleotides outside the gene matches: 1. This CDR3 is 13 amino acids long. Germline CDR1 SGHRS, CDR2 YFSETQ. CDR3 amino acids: CASSWDSSYEQYF. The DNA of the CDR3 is TGCGCCAGCAGCTGGGACAGTTCCTACGAGCAGTACTTC. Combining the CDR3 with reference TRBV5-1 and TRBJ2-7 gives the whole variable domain KAGVTQTPRYLIKTRGQQVTLSCSPISGHRSVSWYQQTPGQGLQFLFEYFSETQRNKGNFPGRFSGRQFSNSRSEMNVSTLELGDSALYLCASSWDSSYEQYFGPGTRLTVT.

As DNA, the CDR3 is TGTGCCAGCAGACCTCCCTATAGCGGGAGCTACGAGCAGTACTTC. Amino acids: CASRPPYSGSYEQYF. The J gene is TRBJ2-7, the V gene TRBV28; TRBD2 agrees at 9 bases. V gave up 6 bases and J gave up 3 bases; unmatched junction bases: 9. CDR1 MDHEN and CDR2 SYDVKM come from the germline V gene. This CDR3 is 15 amino acids long.

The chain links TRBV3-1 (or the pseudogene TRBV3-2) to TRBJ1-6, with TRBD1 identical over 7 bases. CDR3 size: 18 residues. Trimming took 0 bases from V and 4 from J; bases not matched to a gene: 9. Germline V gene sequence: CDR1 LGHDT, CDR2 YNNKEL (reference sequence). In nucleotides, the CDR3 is TGTGCCAGCAGCCAAGATTTAACAGGGGTAAATTATAATTCACCCCTCCACTTT. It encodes CASSQDLTGVNYNSPLHF.

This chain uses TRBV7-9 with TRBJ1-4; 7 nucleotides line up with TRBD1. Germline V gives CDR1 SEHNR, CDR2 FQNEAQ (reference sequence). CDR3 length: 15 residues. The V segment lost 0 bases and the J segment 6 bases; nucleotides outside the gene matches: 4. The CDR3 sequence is CASSLARDSHEKLFF. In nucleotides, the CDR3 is TGTGCCAGCAGCTTAGCCCGGGACAGCCATGAAAAACTGTTTTTT. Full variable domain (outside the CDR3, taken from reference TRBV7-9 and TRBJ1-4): DTGVSQNPRHKITKRGQNVTFRCDPISEHNRLYWYRQTLGQGPEFLTYFQNEAQLEKSRLLSDRFSAERPKGSFSTLEIQRTEQGDSAMYLCASSLARDSHEKLFFGSGTQLSVL.